This TCR beta chain is drawn from a study of cytomegalovirus exposure and HLA in healthy donors (dated by TCRdb to the late 2010s). The study in broad terms: The roughly 670 repertoires of the first cohort and the 120 or so validation repertoires were produced on the same platform, according to a later analysis. The study combined high-throughput TCR immunosequencing, statistical association of individual TCRs with disease status, and machine learning to predict cytomegalovirus infection status. Along with the 666-subject first cohort, a separate validation cohort of over 90 different subjects was used. The study was designed to test whether signatures of past pathogen exposure could be identified by cataloging public T cell receptors.

The germline V gene (reference sequence) provides CDR1 WNHNN and CDR2 SYGVQD. The CDR3 contains 12 residues, cysteine and phenylalanine counted. Kept here is only the CDR3 DNA, which spans 36 bases and is read in frame from base 1. V is pared back by 2 bases and J by 6 bases, with 5 bases lying between the germline termini. Library construction relied on the immunoSEQ multiplex PCR assay. Per the authors' processing: A statistical classification framework was built for diagnosing cytomegalovirus status from the catalog of TCR beta chain sequences. The immuneACCESS repertoire file appears here via TCRdb, limited to in-frame rearrangements. These files lack a portion of the clones; in checked studies, under half of the deficit traces to unresolved V genes, and the cause of the others is not known. D and trimming come from the DNA, and the V and J calls and clone size come from that table. Within this sample are approximately 76,000 clones, with about 94% of them counted one time only. Around 2.1% of the sample is taken by the ten largest.

Summary of the overall study and its limitations: All 110 or so repertoires were used to score co-occurrence in the validation cohort in a later analysis, because that analysis had no HLA typing for the cohort. It was suggested by the authors that the approach could potentially be generalized to other disease states and immunological phenotypes. In the study, roughly 160 TCR beta chains were listed as associated with cytomegalovirus. Subsequent analysis determined that TCRs grouped into clusters in the first cohort also showed a tendency toward co-occurrence across the roughly 120 validation repertoires, and approximately 94% of cluster scores exceeded 0. While some public TCRs were present in many individuals, most TCR sequences turned up only very rarely across donors. The classifier was reported to diagnose cytomegalovirus status with high specificity and sensitivity in both the original and validation cohorts. In vitro tests confirmed that a few of the cytomegalovirus-associated TCR beta chains recognize cytomegalovirus antigens.

As for this clone: Its recognized antigen is unknown. The sample holds no much larger clone one base away, and base qualities are not on file.

The donors belonged to the validation cohort of roughly 120 subjects, which was separate from the 666-subject first cohort. In this chain, TRBV10-1 is recombined with TRBJ2-1, with TRBD2 perhaps the D gene, on 5 matching bases. Sequences were obtained from PBMCs. The clonotype originates from a woman between 18 and 29 years old in good health and CMV-seronegative. The CDR3 has the sequence CASSEAGNEQFF. The nucleotides read TGCGCCAGCAGTGAGGCGGGCAATGAGCAGTTCTTC.